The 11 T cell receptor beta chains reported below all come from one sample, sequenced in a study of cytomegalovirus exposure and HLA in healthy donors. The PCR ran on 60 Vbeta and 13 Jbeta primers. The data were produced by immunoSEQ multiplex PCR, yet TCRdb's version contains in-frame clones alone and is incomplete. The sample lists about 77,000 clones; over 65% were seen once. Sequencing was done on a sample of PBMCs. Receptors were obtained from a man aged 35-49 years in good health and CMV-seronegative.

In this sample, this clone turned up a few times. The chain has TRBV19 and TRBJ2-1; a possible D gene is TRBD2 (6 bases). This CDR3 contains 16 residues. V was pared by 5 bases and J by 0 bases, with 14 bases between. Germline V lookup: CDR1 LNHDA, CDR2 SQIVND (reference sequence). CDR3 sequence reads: CASSLSLASSYNEQFF. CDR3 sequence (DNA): TGTGCCAGTAGTCTTTCCCTAGCGAGCTCCTACAATGAGCAGTTCTTC.

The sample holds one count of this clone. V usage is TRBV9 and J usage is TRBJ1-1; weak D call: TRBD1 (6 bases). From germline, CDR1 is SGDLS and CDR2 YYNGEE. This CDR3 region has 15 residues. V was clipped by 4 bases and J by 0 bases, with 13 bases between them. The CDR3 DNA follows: TGTGCCAGCAGCCCCGGGGGGCAAGTGAACACTGAAGCTTTCTTT. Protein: CASSPGGQVNTEAFF.

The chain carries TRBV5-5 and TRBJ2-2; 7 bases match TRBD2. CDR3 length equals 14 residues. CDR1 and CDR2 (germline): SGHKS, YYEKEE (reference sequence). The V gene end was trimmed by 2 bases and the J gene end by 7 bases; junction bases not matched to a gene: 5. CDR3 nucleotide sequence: TGTGCCAGCAGCTTTCTAGCGGCTGACGGGGAGCTGTTTTTT. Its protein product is CASSFLAADGELFF.

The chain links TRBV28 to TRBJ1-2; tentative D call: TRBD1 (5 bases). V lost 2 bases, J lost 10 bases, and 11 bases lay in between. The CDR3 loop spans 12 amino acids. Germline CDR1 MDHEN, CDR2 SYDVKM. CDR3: CASSLPSTVYTF. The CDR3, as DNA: TGTGCCAGCAGTTTACCCTCGACAGTCTACACCTTC.

The CDR3, as DNA: TGTGCCGCAACAGGGTTGTTCTACGAGCAGTACTTC. This codes for CAATGLFYEQYF. The chain has TRBV2 and TRBJ2-5; D possibly corresponds to TRBD1 (6 bases). The J call may be in error: the DNA end matches TRBJ2-7 better. The CDR3 contains 12 residues. The germline CDR1 and CDR2 sequences are SNHLY and FYNNEI.

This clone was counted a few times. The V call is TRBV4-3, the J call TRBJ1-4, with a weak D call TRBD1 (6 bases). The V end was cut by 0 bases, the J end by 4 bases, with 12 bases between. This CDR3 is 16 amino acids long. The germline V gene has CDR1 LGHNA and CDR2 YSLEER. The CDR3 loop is CASSQDTGHNNEKLFF. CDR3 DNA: TGCGCCAGCAGCCAAGATACGGGACACAATAATGAAAAACTGTTTTTT.

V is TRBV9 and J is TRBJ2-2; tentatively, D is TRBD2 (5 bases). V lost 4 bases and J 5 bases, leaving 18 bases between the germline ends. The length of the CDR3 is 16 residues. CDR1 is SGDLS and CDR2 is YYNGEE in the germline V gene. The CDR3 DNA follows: TGTGCCAGCAGCTCCCGACGGTCTGGGGAGACCGGGGAGCTGTTTTTT. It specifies CASSSRRSGETGELFF.

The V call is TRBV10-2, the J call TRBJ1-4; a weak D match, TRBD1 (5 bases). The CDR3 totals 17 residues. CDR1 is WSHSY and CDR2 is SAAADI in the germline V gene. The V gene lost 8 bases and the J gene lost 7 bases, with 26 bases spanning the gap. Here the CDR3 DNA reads TGCGCCAGCCGGGCGGGGCTAGGGCTGGAAATTTCTGAAAAACTGTTTTTT. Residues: CASRAGLGLEISEKLFF.

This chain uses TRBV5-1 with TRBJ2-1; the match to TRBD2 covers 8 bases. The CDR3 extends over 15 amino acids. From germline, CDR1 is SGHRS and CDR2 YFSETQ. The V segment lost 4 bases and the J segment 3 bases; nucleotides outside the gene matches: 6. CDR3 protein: CASSISGRGYNEQFF. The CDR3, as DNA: TGCGCCAGCAGCATAAGCGGGAGAGGCTACAATGAGCAGTTCTTC.

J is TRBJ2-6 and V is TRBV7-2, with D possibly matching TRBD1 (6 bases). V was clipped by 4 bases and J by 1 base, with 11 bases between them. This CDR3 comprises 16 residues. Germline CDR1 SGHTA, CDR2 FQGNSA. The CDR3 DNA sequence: TGTGCCAGCAGCTCCAAAGACAGGTCTGGGGCCAACGTCCTGACTTTC. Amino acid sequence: CASSSKDRSGANVLTF.

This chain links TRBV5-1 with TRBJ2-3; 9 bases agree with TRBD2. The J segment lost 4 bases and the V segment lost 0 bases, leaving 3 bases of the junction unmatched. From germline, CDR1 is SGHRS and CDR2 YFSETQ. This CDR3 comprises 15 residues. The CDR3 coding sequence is TGCGCCAGCAGCTTGGTAGCGGGAGCCCCAGATACGCAGTATTTT. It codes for CASSLVAGAPDTQYF. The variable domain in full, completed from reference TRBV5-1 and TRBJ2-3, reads KAGVTQTPRYLIKTRGQQVTLSCSPISGHRSVSWYQQTPGQGLQFLFEYFSETQRNKGNFPGRFSGRQFSNSRSEMNVSTLELGDSALYLCASSLVAGAPDTQYFGPGTRLTVL.